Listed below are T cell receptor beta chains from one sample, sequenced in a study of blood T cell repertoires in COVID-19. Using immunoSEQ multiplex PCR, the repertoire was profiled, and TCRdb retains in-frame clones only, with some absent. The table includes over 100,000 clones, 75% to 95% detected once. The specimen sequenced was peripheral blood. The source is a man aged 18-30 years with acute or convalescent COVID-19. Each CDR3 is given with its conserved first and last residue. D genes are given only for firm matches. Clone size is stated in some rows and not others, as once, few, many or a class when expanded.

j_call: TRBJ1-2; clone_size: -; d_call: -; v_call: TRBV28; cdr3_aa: CASSFSVGILSRGYTF; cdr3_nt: TGTGCCAGCAGTTTTAGCGTGGGGATACTTTCCAGAGGCTACACCTTC
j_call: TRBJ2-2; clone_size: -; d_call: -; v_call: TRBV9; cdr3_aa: CASSPEEGTTNTGELFF; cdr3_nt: TGTGCCAGCAGCCCAGAGGAGGGGACCACGAACACCGGGGAGCTGTTTTTT
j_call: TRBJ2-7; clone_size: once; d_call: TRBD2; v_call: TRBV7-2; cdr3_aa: CASSPWGTSTRQYF; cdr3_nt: TGTGCCAGCAGCCCCTGGGGGACTAGCACCAGGCAGTACTTC
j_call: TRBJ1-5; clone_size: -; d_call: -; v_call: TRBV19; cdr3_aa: CASSMGSREGQPQHF; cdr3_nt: TGTGCCAGTAGTATGGGGTCCAGAGAGGGTCAGCCCCAGCATTTT
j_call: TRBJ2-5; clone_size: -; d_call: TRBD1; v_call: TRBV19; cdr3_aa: CATATGPSQETQYF; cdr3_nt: TGTGCCACCGCGACAGGGCCCTCCCAAGAGACCCAGTACTTC
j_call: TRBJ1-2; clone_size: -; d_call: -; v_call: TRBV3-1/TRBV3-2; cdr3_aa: CASSQGPQGEGYTF; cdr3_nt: TGTGCCAGCAGCCAAGGTCCACAGGGCGAGGGCTACACCTTC
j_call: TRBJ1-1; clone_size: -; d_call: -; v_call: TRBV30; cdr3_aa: CAWSVPALIPGQRTKENTEAFF; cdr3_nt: TGTGCCTGGAGTGTTCCGGCCCTTATCCCGGGACAAAGAACAAAGGAGAACACTGAAGCTTTCTTT
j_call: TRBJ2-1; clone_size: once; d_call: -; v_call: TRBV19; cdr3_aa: CASGTSLGSYNEQFF; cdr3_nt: TGTGCCAGTGGGACTTCCCTCGGTTCCTACAATGAGCAGTTCTTC
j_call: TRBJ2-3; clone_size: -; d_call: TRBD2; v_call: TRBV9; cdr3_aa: CASSVYSGSTDTQYF; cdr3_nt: TGTGCCAGCAGCGTATATAGCGGGAGCACAGATACGCAGTATTTT
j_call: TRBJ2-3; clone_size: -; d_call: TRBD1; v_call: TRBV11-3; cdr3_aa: CASSSGTGGTDTQYF; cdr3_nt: TGTGCCAGCAGCTCAGGGACAGGAGGCACAGATACGCAGTATTTT
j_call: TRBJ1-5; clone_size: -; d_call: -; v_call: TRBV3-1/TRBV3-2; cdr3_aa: CASSQEGGIQPQHF; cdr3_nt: TGTGCCAGCAGCCAAGAGGGCGGGATTCAGCCCCAGCATTTT
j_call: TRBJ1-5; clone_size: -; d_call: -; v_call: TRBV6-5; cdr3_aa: CASRPQRGIHQPQHF; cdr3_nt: TGTGCCAGCAGGCCGCAGAGGGGGATACATCAGCCCCAGCATTTT
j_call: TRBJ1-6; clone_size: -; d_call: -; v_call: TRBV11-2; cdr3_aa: CASSAPFGDNSPLHF; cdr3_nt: TGTGCCAGCAGCGCCCCCTTTGGAGATAATTCACCCCTCCACTTT
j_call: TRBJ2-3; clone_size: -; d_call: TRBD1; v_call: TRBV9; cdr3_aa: CASSAWTGGYSTDTQYF; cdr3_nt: TGTGCCAGCAGCGCCTGGACAGGAGGATATAGCACAGATACGCAGTATTTT
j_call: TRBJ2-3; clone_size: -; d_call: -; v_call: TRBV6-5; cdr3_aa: CASSYGRTRTDTQYF; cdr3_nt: TGTGCCAGCAGTTACGGGAGAACCCGCACAGATACGCAGTATTTT
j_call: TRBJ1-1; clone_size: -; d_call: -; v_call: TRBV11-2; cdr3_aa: CASSLPWGVNTEAFF; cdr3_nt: TGTGCCAGCAGCTTACCTTGGGGGGTGAACACTGAAGCTTTCTTT
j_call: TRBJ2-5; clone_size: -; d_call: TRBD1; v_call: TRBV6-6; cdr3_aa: CASRPTGGETQYF; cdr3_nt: TGTGCCAGCAGACCAACAGGGGGAGAGACCCAGTACTTC
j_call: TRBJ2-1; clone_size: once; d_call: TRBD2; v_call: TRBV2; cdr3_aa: CAFPGTSGYEQFF; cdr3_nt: TGTGCCTTCCCCGGGACTAGCGGGTATGAGCAGTTCTTC
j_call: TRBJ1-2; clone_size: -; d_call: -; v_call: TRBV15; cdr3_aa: CATSRDSAGSYGYTF; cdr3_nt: TGTGCCACCAGCAGAGATAGTGCGGGCTCATATGGCTACACCTTC
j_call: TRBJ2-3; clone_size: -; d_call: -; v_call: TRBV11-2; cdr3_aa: CASSSPLGAGGTDTQYF; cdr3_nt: TGTGCCAGCAGCTCTCCATTGGGGGCCGGGGGCACAGATACGCAGTATTTT
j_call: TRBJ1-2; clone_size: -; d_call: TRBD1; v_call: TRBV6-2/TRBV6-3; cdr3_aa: CASSYSTQGAANYGYTF; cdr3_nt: TGTGCCAGCAGTTACTCTACACAGGGGGCAGCGAACTATGGCTACACCTTC
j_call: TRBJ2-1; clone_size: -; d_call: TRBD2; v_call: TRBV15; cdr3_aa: CATSRVGLAYNEQFF; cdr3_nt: TGTGCCACCAGCAGAGTAGGACTAGCTTACAATGAGCAGTTCTTC
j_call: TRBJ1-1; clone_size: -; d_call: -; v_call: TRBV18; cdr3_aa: CASSPPGLTLNTEAFF; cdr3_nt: TGTGCCAGCTCACCACCCGGACTCACACTGAACACTGAAGCTTTCTTT
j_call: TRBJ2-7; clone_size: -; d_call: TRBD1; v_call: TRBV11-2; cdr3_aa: CASSLRVDRGVQEQYF; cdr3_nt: TGTGCCAGCAGCTTAAGGGTGGACAGGGGGGTGCAGGAGCAGTACTTC
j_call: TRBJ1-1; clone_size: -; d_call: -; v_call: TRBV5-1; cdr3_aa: CASSRGPTAEAFF; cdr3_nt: TGCGCCAGCAGCAGGGGTCCCACGGCTGAAGCTTTCTTT
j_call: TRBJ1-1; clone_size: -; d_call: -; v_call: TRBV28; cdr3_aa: CASNRGRAEAFF; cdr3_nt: TGTGCCAGCAATCGGGGGAGGGCTGAAGCTTTCTTT
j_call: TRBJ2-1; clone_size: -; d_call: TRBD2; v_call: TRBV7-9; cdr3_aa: CASISWEGQVDEQFF; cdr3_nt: TGTGCCAGCATCTCGTGGGAGGGCCAGGTAGATGAGCAGTTCTTC
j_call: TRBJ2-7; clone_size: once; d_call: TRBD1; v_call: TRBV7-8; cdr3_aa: CASSLGQAPYEQYF; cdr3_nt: TGTGCCAGCAGCTTGGGACAGGCCCCCTACGAGCAGTACTTC
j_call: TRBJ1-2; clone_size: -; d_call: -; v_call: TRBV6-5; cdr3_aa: CASSYRRGTNYGYTF; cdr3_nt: TGTGCCAGCAGTTACCGGCGGGGTACTAACTATGGCTACACCTTC
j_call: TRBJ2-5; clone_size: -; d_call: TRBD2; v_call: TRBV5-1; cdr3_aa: CASSGGTSPGETQYF; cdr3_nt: TGCGCCAGCAGCGGGGGGACTAGCCCGGGGGAGACCCAGTACTTC
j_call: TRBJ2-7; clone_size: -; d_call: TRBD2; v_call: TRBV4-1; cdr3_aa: CASSQALPRSGGPYEQYF; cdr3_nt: TGCGCCAGCAGCCAAGCCCTACCTCGGAGCGGGGGGCCCTACGAGCAGTACTTC
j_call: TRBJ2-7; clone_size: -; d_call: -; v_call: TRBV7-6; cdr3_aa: CASSLGEGTYEQYF; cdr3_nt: TGTGCCAGCAGCTTAGGAGAGGGAACCTACGAGCAGTACTTC
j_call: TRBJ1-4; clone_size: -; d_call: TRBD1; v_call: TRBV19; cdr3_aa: CASSPIDRGRFEKLFF; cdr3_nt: TGTGCCAGTAGCCCCATCGACAGGGGAAGGTTTGAAAAACTGTTTTTT
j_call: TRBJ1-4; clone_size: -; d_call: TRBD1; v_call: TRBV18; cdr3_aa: CASSPTGQGTLF; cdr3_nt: TGTGCCAGCTCACCTACCGGACAGGGCACGCTTTTT
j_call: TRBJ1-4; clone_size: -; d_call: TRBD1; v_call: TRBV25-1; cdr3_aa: CASRTGGDEKLFF; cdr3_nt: TGTGCCAGCAGGACAGGGGGCGATGAAAAACTGTTTTTT
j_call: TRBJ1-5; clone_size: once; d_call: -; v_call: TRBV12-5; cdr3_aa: CASGLVQSQPQHF; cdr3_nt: TGTGCTAGTGGTTTGGTACAATCTCAGCCCCAGCATTTT
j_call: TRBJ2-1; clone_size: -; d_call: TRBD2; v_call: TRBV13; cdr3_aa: CASSSISGGVYNEQFF; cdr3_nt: TGTGCCAGCAGCTCAATCAGCGGGGGGGTCTACAATGAGCAGTTCTTC
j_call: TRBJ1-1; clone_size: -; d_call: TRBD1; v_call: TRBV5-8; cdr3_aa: CASSLDGTVNTEAFF; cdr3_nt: TGTGCCAGCAGCTTGGATGGGACAGTGAACACTGAAGCTTTCTTT
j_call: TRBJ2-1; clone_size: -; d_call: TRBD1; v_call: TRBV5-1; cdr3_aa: CASSSTTGASNEQFF; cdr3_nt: TGCGCCAGCAGCTCAACGACAGGGGCCTCCAATGAGCAGTTCTTC
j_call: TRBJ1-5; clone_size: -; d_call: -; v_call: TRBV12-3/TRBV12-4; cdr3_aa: CASRGGGNQPQHF; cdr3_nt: TGTGCCAGCAGGGGCGGCGGGAATCAGCCCCAGCATTTT
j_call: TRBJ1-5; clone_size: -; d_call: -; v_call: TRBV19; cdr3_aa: CASSMEGNSNQPQHF; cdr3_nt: TGTGCCAGTAGTATGGAGGGGAATAGCAATCAGCCCCAGCATTTT
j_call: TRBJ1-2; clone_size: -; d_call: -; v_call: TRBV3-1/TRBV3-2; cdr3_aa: CASRSGEDYGYTF; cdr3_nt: TGTGCCAGCAGATCTGGAGAGGACTATGGCTACACCTTC
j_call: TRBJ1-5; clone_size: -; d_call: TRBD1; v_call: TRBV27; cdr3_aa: CASGKGARDQPQHF; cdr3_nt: TGTGCCAGTGGTAAGGGGGCGAGGGACCAGCCCCAGCATTTT
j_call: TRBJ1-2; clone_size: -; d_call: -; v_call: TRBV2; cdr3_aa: CASTRGRTYGYTF; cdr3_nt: TGTGCCAGCACCAGGGGAAGGACTTATGGCTACACCTTC
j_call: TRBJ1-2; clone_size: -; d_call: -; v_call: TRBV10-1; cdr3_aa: CASSERRDYGYTF; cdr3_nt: TGCGCCAGCAGTGAGAGGCGGGACTATGGCTACACCTTC
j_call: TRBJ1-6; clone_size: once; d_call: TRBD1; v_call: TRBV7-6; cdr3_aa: CASSSIGTGSNSPLHF; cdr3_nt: TGTGCCAGCAGCTCCATAGGGACAGGGAGTAATTCACCCCTCCACTTT
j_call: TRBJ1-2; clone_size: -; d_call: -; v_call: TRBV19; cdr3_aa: CASSIQAVTGEGYTF; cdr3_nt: TGTGCCAGTAGTATTCAAGCGGTGACCGGGGAAGGCTACACCTTC
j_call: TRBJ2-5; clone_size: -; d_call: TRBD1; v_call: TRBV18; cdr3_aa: CASSPRLTGAGETQYF; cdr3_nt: TGTGCCAGCTCGCCAAGACTTACAGGGGCGGGAGAGACCCAGTACTTC
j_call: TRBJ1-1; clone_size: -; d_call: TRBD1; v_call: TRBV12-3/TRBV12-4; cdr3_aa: CASSATGLTEAFF; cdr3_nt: TGTGCCAGCAGCGCGACAGGGTTGACTGAAGCTTTCTTT
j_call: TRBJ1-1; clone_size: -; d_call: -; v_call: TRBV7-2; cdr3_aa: CASSLGRGGGNTEAFF; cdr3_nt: TGTGCCAGCAGCTTAGGCAGGGGCGGGGGAAACACTGAAGCTTTCTTT
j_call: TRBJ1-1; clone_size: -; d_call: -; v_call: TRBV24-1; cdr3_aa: CATSAGNPPNTEAFF; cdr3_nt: TGTGCCACCAGTGCCGGGAACCCGCCCAACACTGAAGCTTTCTTT
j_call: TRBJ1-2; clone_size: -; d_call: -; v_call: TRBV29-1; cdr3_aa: CSVERQRDGYTF; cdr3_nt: TGCAGCGTTGAGCGGCAGAGAGATGGCTACACCTTC
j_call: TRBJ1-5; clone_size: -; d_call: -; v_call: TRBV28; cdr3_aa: CASSFGGVSYQPQHF; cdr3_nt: TGTGCCAGCAGTTTCGGGGGGGTCTCTTATCAGCCCCAGCATTTT
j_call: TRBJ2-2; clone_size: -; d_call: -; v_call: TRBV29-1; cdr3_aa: CSVDLGRGEGGELFF; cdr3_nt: TGCAGCGTTGATTTAGGCAGGGGGGAAGGCGGGGAGCTGTTTTTT
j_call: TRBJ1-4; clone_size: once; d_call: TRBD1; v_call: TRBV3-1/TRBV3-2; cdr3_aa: CASSLQGGSKEKLFF; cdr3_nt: TGTGCCAGCAGCCTTCAGGGGGGAAGTAAGGAAAAACTGTTTTTT
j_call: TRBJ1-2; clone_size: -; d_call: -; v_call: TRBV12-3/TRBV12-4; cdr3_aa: CASRPPGPDGYTF; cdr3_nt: TGTGCCAGCAGGCCTCCGGGTCCCGATGGCTACACCTTC
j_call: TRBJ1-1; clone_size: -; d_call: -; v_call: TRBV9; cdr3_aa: CASSVAVGFEAFF; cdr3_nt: TGTGCCAGCAGCGTAGCTGTGGGCTTCGAAGCTTTCTTT